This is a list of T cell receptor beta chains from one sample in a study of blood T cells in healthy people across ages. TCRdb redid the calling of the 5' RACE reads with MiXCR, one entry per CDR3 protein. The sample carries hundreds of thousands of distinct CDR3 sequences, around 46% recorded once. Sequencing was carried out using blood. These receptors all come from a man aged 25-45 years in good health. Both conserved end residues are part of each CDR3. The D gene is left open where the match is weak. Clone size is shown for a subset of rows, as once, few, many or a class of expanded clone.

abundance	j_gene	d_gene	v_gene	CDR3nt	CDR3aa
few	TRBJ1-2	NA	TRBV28	TGTGCCAGCAGTCCGGACTCCGACGGTAACTATGGCTACACCTTC	CASSPDSDGNYGYTF
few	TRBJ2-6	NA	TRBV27	TGTGCCAGCACCAAATCTGGGGCCAACGTCCTGACTTTC	CASTKSGANVLTF
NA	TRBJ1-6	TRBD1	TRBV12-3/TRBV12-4	TGTGCCAGCAGTTTAGCGGCAGGGGGAGATTCACCCCTCCACTTT	CASSLAAGGDSPLHF
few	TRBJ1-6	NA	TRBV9	TGTGCCAGCAGCGTAACCGGGACAAACGGTTCACCCCTCCACTTT	CASSVTGTNGSPLHF
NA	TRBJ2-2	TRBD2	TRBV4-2	TGTGCCAGCAGCCAAGATGCTAGCGGGGGATCCGGGGAGCTGTTTTTT	CASSQDASGGSGELFF
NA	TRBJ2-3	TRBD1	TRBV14	TGTGCCAGCAGCCAAGAGGGAGCAGGGGGAATCACAGATACGCAGTATTTT	CASSQEGAGGITDTQYF
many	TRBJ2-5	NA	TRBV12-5	TGTGCTAGTGCCAATTCGGGGGGCGGAGAGACCCAGTACTTC	CASANSGGGETQYF
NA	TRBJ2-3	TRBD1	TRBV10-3	TGTGCCATCAGTGGTACGACAGGGGAGCAGTATTTT	CAISGTTGEQYF
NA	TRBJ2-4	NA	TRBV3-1	TGTGCCAGCACCTCCGCGACGGGAATTAAAAACATTCAGTACTTC	CASTSATGIKNIQYF
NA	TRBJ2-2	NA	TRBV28	TGTGCCAGCAGGGGTAATACAGGGACCACCGGGGAGCTGTTTTTT	CASRGNTGTTGELFF
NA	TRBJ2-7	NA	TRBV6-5	TGTGCCAGCAGTTACTCGAGGTGGGACTACGAGCAGTACTTC	CASSYSRWDYEQYF
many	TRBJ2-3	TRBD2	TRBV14	TGTGCCAGCAGACTAGCGGGAGACACAGATACGCAGTATTTT	CASRLAGDTDTQYF
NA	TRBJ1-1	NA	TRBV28	TGTGCCAGCAGCACCGGGACAAGAGCTTTCTTT	CASSTGTRAFF
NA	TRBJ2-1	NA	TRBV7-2	TGTGCCAGCACCGACACGAGACGGACCCAGTTCTTC	CASTDTRRTQFF
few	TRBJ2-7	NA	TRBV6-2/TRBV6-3	TGTGCCAGCAGGCTACGAGATTACGAGCAGTACTTC	CASRLRDYEQYF
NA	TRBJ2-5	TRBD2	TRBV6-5	TGTGCCAGCGGACTAGCGGGGTACAATGAGCAGTACTTC	CASGLAGYNEQYF
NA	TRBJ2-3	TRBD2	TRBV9	TGTGCCAGCAGCGTAGGACTAGCGGGAGCTGGCCTCACAGATACGCAGTATTTT	CASSVGLAGAGLTDTQYF
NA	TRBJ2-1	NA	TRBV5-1	TGCGCCAGCAGCCTCGAAGGCGCTAACTCCTACAATGAGCAGTTCTTC	CASSLEGANSYNEQFF
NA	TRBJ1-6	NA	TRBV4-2	TGTGCCAGCAGCCAAGGGCAGGGATATGGTTCACCCCTCCACTTT	CASSQGQGYGSPLHF
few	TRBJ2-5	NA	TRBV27	TGTGCCAGCAGTTTAGGGCCGAACCTGAGGACTCAGTACTTC	CASSLGPNLRTQYF
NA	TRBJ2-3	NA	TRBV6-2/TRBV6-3	TGTGCCAGCAACCTAGCAGGGTTTAGCACAGATACGCAGTATTTT	CASNLAGFSTDTQYF
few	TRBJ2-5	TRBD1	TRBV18	TGTGCCAGCTCACCTCAAACCGGGACAGGGGTTCAGCAGTACTTC	CASSPQTGTGVQQYF
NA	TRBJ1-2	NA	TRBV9	TGTGCCAGCAGCGCAACGGTTTCCTTGGGGGATGGCTACACCTTC	CASSATVSLGDGYTF
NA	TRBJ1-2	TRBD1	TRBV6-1	TGTGCCAGCAGTGAAGCGCACGGACAGGAGGTTGTTTATGGCTACACCTTC	CASSEAHGQEVVYGYTF
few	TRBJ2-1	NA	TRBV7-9	TGTGCCAGCAGCACCACGGGGGCAGCGTACAATGAGCAGTTCTTC	CASSTTGAAYNEQFF